This T cell receptor (beta chain) was sequenced in a study of neoadjuvant anti-PD-1 for oral cavity cancer. About the research overall: Most patients had three to four biweekly doses of 3 mg/kg nivolumab before resection. Patients without progression got a fourth dose around day 43.

Patients were newly diagnosed with stage II-IVA oral cavity squamous cell carcinoma without prior systemic or radiation treatment. Only in-frame clones appear in the TCRdb table, and some are missing; sequencing was by immunoSEQ multiplex PCR. Of about 72,000 clones listed, approximately 82% are singletons. Looked up from germline, CDR1 is SGHTA and CDR2 is FQGNSA. The CDR3 consists of 15 residues. V lost 1 base, J lost 2 bases, and 11 bases lay in between. The sequences come from PBMCs, collected before nivolumab (anti-PD-1) treatment. The source is a person aged 35-79 years with oral cavity squamous cell carcinoma. This chain links TRBV7-2 with TRBJ1-1; no clear D. CDR3 sequence reads: CASSLGPEANTEAFF. Written as DNA, the CDR3 is TGTGCCAGCAGCTTAGGTCCGGAAGCAAACACTGAAGCTTTCTTT.